What follows are 19 T cell receptor beta chains derived from one specimen sequenced in a study of beta chain features in type 1 diabetes. The authors reverse transcribed all of the isolated RNA, so sequencing captured expressed TCRB transcripts. Repertoires were generated with immunoSEQ multiplex PCR, while TCRdb's copy carries only in-frame clones and drops some. Here the sample spans about 290,000 clones, around 7.8% being singletons. The specimen was central memory CD4+ T cells from blood. The source of these receptors is a woman younger than 35 in good health.

V and J are TRBV7-9 and TRBJ1-2, with 7 bases that match TRBD1. This CDR3 is 15 amino acids long. Trimming removed 4 bases from V and 6 bases from J; junction bases left unmatched: 11. The germline V gene has CDR1 SEHNR and CDR2 FQNEAQ (reference sequence). The CDR3 sequence: CASSSDRDSTDGYTF. The CDR3 DNA follows: TGTGCCAGCAGCTCTGACCGGGACAGCACCGATGGCTACACCTTC.

Only a few counts were recorded for this clone. The chain couples TRBV9 to TRBJ2-2; no firm D call. CDR1 is SGDLS and CDR2 is YYNGEE in the germline V gene. The CDR3 length is 16 residues. V shed 0 bases and J shed 0 bases, with 9 bases lying between them. The CDR3 DNA reads TGTGCCAGCAGCGTAGCTAGGGCGGCGAACACCGGGGAGCTGTTTTTT. It encodes CASSVARAANTGELFF.

This clone was counted between two and nine times. Relative to the germline gene, one junction end is altered; a read error may explain this. The chain couples TRBV6-5 to TRBJ1-1; 7 bases match TRBD1. CDR3 length: 13 residues. Germline CDR1 is MNHEY and CDR2 is SVGAGI. This chain's CDR3 is CAISGQGGTEAFF. CDR3 DNA: TGTGCCATCAGTGGGCAGGGGGGGACTGAAGCTTTCTTT.

This sequence joins TRBV18 and TRBJ2-3; D is unclear. This CDR3 comprises 13 residues. In germline, CDR1 is KGHSH, CDR2 LQKENI. V was shortened by 3 bases and J by 3 bases, with 7 bases between the two germline ends. The chain's CDR3 is CASSPSVTDTQYF. The CDR3 nucleotides read TGTGCCAGCTCACCGTCTGTTACAGATACGCAGTATTTT.

This clone appeared a few times. The chain combines TRBV5-6 with TRBJ2-7; tentative D call: TRBD1 (5 bases). The CDR3 loop spans 13 amino acids. V dropped 0 bases and J dropped 6 bases, with 10 bases sitting between them. Per the germline V gene, CDR1 is SGHDT and CDR2 is YYEEEE. CDR3 in amino acids: CASSLGPTGEQYF. The CDR3 nucleotides are TGTGCCAGCAGCTTGGGACCAACAGGCGAGCAGTACTTC.

The table lists this clone with a few counts. The genes are TRBV7-9 and TRBJ2-4; TRBD1 might be the D (6 bases). The germline V gene encodes CDR1 SEHNR and CDR2 FQNEAQ (reference sequence). The CDR3 runs 16 residues. V was trimmed by 2 bases and J by 4 bases, leaving 15 bases between them. The CDR3 loop reads CASSLPSDGTKNIQYF. CDR3 bases: TGTGCCAGCAGCTTACCATCGGACGGGACAAAAAACATTCAGTACTTC.

The V call is TRBV2, the J call TRBJ1-5, with D possibly being TRBD1 (6 bases). Trimming shortened V by 9 bases and J by 6 bases, and 12 bases separated the two germline ends. There are 12 residues in the CDR3. Germline CDR1 reads SNHLY; CDR2 reads FYNNEI. The CDR3 is CASHRVGQPQHF. In nucleotides, the CDR3 is TGTGCCAGTCACAGGGTCGGTCAGCCCCAGCATTTT.

This clone came up a few times. This sequence joins TRBV5-1 and TRBJ1-2; D not resolved. V gave up 3 bases and J gave up 4 bases, with 10 bases separating them. The germline CDR1 and CDR2 sequences are SGHRS and YFSETQ. This CDR3 has 13 residues. In DNA form, the CDR3 reads TGCGCCAGCAGCTCCATACCGCGCTATGGCTACACCTTC. Amino acid sequence: CASSSIPRYGYTF.

In its sample, this clone was seen a few times. The chain joins TRBV18 to TRBJ1-5; TRBD1 matches at 7 bases. Per the germline V gene, CDR1 is KGHSH and CDR2 is LQKENI. V shed 4 bases and J 4 bases; nucleotides not matched to a gene: 4. CDR3 length equals 14 residues. CDR3 sequence (DNA): TGTGCCAGCTCACTAGACAGGGTTAATCAGCCCCAGCATTTT. Protein sequence: CASSLDRVNQPQHF.

The chain recombines TRBV7-2 with TRBJ2-3; D possibly corresponds to TRBD2 (5 bases). V lost 0 bases and J 4 bases, leaving 14 bases between the germline ends. The CDR3 totals 16 residues. Germline CDR1 reads SGHTA; CDR2 reads FQGNSA. DNA for the CDR3: TGTGCCAGCAGCTTAGCGATAACCCGAGGGCCAGATACGCAGTATTTT. As protein: CASSLAITRGPDTQYF.

This sequence joins TRBV11-2 and TRBJ2-1, with D perhaps TRBD1 (6 bases). V was shortened by 4 bases and J by 6 bases, with 16 bases between the two germline ends. In germline, CDR1 is SGHAT, CDR2 FQNNGV. The CDR3 runs 15 residues. The CDR3 DNA sequence: TGTGCCAGCAGCTCACAGGGTCAGGCGACCAATGAGCAGTTCTTC. Translated, it gives CASSSQGQATNEQFF.

Only a few counts were recorded for this clone. The chain joins TRBV10-3 to TRBJ1-5; D is unresolved. V was pared by 8 bases and J by 0 bases, with 5 bases between. The germline V gene encodes CDR1 ENHRY and CDR2 SYGVKD. This CDR3 has 12 residues. CDR3 sequence: CAISDSNQPQHF. DNA for the CDR3: TGTGCCATCTCAGATAGCAATCAGCCCCAGCATTTT.

This chain connects TRBV7-9 to TRBJ2-1, with 16 positions matching TRBD2. The CDR3 loop spans 15 amino acids. V was clipped by 3 bases and J by 11 bases; unmatched bases: 4. The germline V gene encodes CDR1 SEHNR and CDR2 FQNEAQ (reference sequence). CDR3 coding DNA: TGTGCCAGCAGCTTGGGACTAGCGGGAGGGATCCAGCAGTTCTTC. Protein sequence: CASSLGLAGGIQQFF.

The rearrangement links TRBV7-8 to TRBJ2-3; the D is unclear. CDR1 and CDR2 from the germline V gene are SGHVS and FQNEAQ. CDR3 length: 12 amino acids. Deletions cut 3 bases from V and 14 bases from J, with 15 bases between. The CDR3 loop reads CASSFIPEPSYF. In DNA form, the CDR3 reads TGTGCCAGCAGCTTTATTCCTGAACCGTCGTATTTT.

This clone was seen a few times. This chain joins TRBV5-1 and TRBJ2-1; TRBD2 matches 7 bases. The V gene end was trimmed by 2 bases and the J gene end by 4 bases; junction bases not matched to a gene: 9. The germline CDR1 and CDR2 sequences are SGHRS and YFSETQ. The CDR3 has 16 amino acids. CDR3 sequence: CASSFGPSGEYNEQFF. CDR3 nucleotides: TGCGCCAGCAGCTTTGGCCCTAGCGGAGAATACAATGAGCAGTTCTTC.

The V call is TRBV5-4, the J call TRBJ1-1; TRBD1 agrees at 7 bases. Germline CDR1 SGHNT, CDR2 YYREEE (reference sequence). The CDR3 extends over 16 amino acids. With 4 bases clipped from V and 9 bases from J, the junction kept 18 bases outside the gene matches. The CDR3 region has the DNA TGTGCCAGCAGCCCGGGAGGCCAGGGGGGCTCGCCTCAAGCTTTCTTT. Its protein is CASSPGGQGGSPQAFF.

The chain has TRBV7-8 and TRBJ2-5; D call uncertain. The CDR3 extends over 13 amino acids. Trimming took off 0 bases at V and 7 bases at J, with 9 bases between the two ends. Germline V gives CDR1 SGHVS, CDR2 FQNEAQ. The CDR3 sequence: CASSLAASGTQYF. As DNA, the CDR3 is TGTGCCAGCAGCTTAGCAGCCTCGGGGACCCAGTACTTC.

This clone has only a few counts. The rearrangement joins TRBV25-1 to TRBJ2-3; the D gene could be TRBD1 or TRBD2 (5 bases each). Looked up from germline, CDR1 is MGHDK and CDR2 is SYGVNS. The CDR3 is 16 amino acids. V lost 3 bases, J lost 1 base, and 14 bases lay in between. CDR3 protein: CASSDGGTGRTDTQYF. CDR3 nucleotide sequence: TGTGCCAGCAGTGATGGCGGAACGGGGCGCACAGATACGCAGTATTTT.

A few counts support this clone. This chain connects TRBV18 to TRBJ2-7; D possibly corresponds to TRBD1 (5 bases). CDR1 is KGHSH and CDR2 is LQKENI in the germline V gene. Trimming removed 2 bases from V and 5 bases from J, with 10 bases in between. This CDR3 has 13 amino acids. CDR3 loop: CASSPAGLNEQYV. The CDR3 nucleotides read TGTGCCAGCTCACCAGCAGGGTTGAACGAGCAGTACGTC.